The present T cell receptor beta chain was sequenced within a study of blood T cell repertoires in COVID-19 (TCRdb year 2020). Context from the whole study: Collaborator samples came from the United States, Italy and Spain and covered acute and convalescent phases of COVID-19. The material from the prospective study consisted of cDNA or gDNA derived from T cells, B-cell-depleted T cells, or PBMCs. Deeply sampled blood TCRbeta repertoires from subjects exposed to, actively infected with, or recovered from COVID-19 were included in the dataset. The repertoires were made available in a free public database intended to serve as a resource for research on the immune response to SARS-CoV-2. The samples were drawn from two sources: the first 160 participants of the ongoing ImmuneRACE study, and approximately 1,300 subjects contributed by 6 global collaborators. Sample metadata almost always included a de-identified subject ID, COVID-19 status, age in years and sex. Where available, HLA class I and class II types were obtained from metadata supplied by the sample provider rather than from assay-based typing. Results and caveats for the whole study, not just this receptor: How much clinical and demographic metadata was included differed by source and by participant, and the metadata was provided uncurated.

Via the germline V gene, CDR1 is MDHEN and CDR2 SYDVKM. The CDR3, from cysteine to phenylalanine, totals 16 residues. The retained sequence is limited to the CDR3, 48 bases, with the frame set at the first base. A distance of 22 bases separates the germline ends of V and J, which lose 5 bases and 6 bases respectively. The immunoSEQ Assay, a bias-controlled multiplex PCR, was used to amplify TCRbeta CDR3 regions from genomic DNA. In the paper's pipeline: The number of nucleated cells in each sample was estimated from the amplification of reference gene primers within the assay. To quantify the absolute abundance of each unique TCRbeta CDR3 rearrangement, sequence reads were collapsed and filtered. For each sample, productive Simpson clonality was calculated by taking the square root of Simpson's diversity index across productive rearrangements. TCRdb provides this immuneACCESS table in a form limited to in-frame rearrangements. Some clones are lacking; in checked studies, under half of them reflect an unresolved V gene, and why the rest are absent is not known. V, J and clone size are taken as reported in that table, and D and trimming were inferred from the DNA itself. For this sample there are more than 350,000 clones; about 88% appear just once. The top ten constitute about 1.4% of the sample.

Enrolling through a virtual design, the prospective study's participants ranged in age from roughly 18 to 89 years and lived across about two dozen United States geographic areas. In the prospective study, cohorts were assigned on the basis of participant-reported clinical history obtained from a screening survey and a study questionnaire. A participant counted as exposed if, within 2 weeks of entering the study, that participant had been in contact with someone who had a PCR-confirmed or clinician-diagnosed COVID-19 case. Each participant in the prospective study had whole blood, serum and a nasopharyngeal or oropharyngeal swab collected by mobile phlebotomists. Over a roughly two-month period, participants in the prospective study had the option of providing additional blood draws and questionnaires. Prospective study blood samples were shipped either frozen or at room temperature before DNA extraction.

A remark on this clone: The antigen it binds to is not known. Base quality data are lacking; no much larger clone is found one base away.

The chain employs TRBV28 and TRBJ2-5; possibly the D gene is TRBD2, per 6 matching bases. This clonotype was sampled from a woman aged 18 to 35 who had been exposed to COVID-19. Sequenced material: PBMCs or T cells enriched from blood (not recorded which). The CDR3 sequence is CASSPPGGLGWKTQYF. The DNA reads TGTGCCAGCAGTCCTCCAGGAGGGCTAGGGTGGAAGACCCAGTACTTC.